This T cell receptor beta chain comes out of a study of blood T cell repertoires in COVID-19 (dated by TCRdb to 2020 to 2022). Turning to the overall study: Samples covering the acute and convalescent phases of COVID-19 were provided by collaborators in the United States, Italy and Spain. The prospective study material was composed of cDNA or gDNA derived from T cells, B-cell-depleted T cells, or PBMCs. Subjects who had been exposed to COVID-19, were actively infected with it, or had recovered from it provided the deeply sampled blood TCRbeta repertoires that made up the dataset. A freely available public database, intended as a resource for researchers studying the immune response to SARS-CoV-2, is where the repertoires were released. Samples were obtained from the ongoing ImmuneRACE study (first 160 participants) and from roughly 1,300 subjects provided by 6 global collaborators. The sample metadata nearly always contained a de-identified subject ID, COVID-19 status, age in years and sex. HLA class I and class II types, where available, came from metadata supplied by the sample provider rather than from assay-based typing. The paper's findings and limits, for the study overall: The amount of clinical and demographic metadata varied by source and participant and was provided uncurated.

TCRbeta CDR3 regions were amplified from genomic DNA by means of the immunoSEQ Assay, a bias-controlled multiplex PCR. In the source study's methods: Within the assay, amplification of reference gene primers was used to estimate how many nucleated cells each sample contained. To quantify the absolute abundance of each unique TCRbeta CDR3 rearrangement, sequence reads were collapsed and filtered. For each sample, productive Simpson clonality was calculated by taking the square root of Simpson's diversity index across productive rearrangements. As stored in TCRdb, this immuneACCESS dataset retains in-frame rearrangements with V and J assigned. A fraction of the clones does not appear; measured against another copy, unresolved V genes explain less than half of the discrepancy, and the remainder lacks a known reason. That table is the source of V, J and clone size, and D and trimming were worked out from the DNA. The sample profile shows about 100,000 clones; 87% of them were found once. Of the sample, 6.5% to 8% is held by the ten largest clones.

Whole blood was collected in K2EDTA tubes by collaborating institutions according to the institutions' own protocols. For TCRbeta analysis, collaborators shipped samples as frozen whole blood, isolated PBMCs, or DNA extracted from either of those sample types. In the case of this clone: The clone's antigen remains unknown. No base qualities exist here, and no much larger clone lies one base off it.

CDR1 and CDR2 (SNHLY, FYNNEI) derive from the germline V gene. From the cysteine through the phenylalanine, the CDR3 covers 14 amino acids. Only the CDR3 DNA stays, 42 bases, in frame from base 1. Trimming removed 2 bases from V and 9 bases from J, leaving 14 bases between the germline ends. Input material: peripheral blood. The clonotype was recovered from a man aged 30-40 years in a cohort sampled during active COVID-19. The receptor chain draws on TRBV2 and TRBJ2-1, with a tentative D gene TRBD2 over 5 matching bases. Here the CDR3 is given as CASSETRVYGEQFF. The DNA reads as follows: TGTGCCAGCAGTGAAACTAGGGTGTATGGTGAGCAGTTCTTC.